This T cell receptor beta chain was identified in a study of blood T cells in healthy people across ages. To note about this clonotype: The antigen is undetermined.

A second PCR, run for about 7 to 11 cycles, used a sample-barcoded 5' primer plus a J-beta primer mix. Tagging of each cDNA molecule was performed by a template-switch adaptor with 12 random nucleotides. MiXCR, applied by TCRdb to the 5' RACE reads, yields one record per CDR3 protein. The sample shows some 900,000 distinct CDR3 sequences, approximately 49% of them seen only once. V lost 6 bases, J lost 1 base, and 5 bases stayed unmatched. Germline V lookup: CDR1 MNHEY, CDR2 SVGAGI. This CDR3 is 15 amino acids long. Overall study results and limits: It was the long-lived donors that had more naive CD4+ cells and higher diversity than aged donors. The recorded TCR beta diversity per million T cells decreased in a roughly linear manner with age.

Source material: blood. The chain has TRBV6-5 and TRBJ1-5, with 8 positions matching TRBD1. The sequence was obtained from a man younger than 45 in good health. CDR3 region: CASRRTGTSNQPQHF. DNA of the CDR3: TGTGCCAGCAGGAGGACAGGGACCAGCAATCAGCCCCAGCATTTT.